The 19 T cell receptor beta chains reported below all come from one sample, sequenced in a study of T-cell reconstitution after alpha-beta-depleted transplantation in children. Using unique molecular identifiers, the investigators prepared the TCRbeta library. TCRdb reprocessed the PCR reads via MiXCR and lists one record per CDR3 protein. Among tens of thousands of distinct CDR3 sequences, roughly 20% were seen once, and the ten largest hold less than 60%. The input for sequencing was PBMCs, mostly from graft donor cells, taken 360 days after TCRalphabeta/CD19-depleted stem cell transplant. These receptors all stem from a male patient under 10 years old who had a stem cell transplant for acute lymphoblastic leukemia, so the T cells may come from the graft donor.

This rearrangement joins TRBV5-1 to TRBJ2-3, with D hard to call. Per the germline V gene, CDR1 is SGHRS and CDR2 is YFSETQ. This CDR3 spans 13 amino acids. V was trimmed by 0 bases and J by 3 bases, leaving 5 bases between them. The CDR3 spells CASSLGPTDTQYF. Here the CDR3 DNA reads TGCGCCAGCAGCTTGGGCCCAACAGATACGCAGTATTTT.

This clonotype was recorded a few times. The rearrangement uses TRBV4-1 and TRBJ2-1, with D maybe TRBD2 (7 bases). V was pared by 3 bases and J by 0 bases, with 24 bases between. The V gene's germline CDR1 is MGHRA and CDR2 YSYEKL. The CDR3 runs 20 residues. The DNA for the CDR3 is TGCGCCAGCAGCCAGGGCGGGAGAGGGGGTACTATGAGCTCCTACAATGAGCAGTTCTTC. Amino acid sequence: CASSQGGRGGTMSSYNEQFF.

This clonotype was counted at least ten times. This chain links TRBV9 with TRBJ2-5; 7 bases align to TRBD1. Germline V gene lookup returns CDR1 SGDLS and CDR2 YYNGEE. The CDR3 is made up of 14 amino acids. V trimming: 5 bases; J trimming: 5 bases; junction bases outside the gene matches: 9. The CDR3 protein is CASSNQQGLETQYF. CDR3 bases: TGTGCCAGCAGTAATCAACAGGGGCTGGAGACCCAGTACTTC.

In its sample, this clonotype was seen many times. In DNA form, the CDR3 reads TGTGCCAGCAGCTCCAGGGGAATGGGTGAAGCTTTCTTT. Its protein is CASSSRGMGEAFF. The chain has TRBV7-9 and TRBJ1-1, with D maybe TRBD1 (6 bases). Germline CDR1 SEHNR, CDR2 FQNEAQ (reference sequence). This CDR3 comprises 13 residues. V was cut by 4 bases and J by 7 bases, with 13 bases left in between.

This clonotype was counted between two and nine times. The chain combines TRBV6-5 with TRBJ2-6; 7 bases agree with TRBD2. Germline V CDR1 and CDR2: MNHEY, SVGAGI. The CDR3 has 17 amino acids. J gave up 3 bases and V 0 bases, and 5 bases lay outside the gene matches. CDR3 region: CASSYSTVAGGANVLTF. The CDR3 bases are TGTGCCAGCAGTTACTCGACGGTAGCGGGTGGGGCCAACGTCCTGACTTTC.

A few counts support this clonotype. The rearrangement links TRBV9 to TRBJ2-1; 9 bases fit TRBD2. This CDR3 has 16 residues. CDR1 SGDLS and CDR2 YYNGEE come from the germline V gene. V gave up 0 bases and J gave up 8 bases; unmatched junction bases: 9. This chain's CDR3 is CASSVGPLAGIYEQFF. The CDR3 DNA reads TGTGCCAGCAGCGTAGGCCCCCTAGCGGGAATCTATGAGCAGTTCTTC.

The sample holds a few counts of this clonotype. The chain uses TRBV10-1 and TRBJ2-7; a weak D match, TRBD2 (6 bases). The V end lost 7 bases, the J end lost 4 bases, and 17 bases lay between the germline ends. The CDR3 has 14 residues. Germline V gene data show CDR1 as WNHNN and CDR2 as SYGVQD (reference sequence). The CDR3 loop is CASTRLLADYEQYF. The DNA for the CDR3 is TGCGCCAGCACCCGATTACTAGCAGATTACGAGCAGTACTTC.

In its sample, this clonotype was seen a few times. V usage is TRBV7-8 and J usage is TRBJ2-7; 7 nucleotides align to TRBD2. In germline, CDR1 is SGHVS, CDR2 FQNEAQ. V gave up 5 bases and J gave up 3 bases; unmatched junction bases: 13. The CDR3 sequence is 16 residues long. Here the CDR3 DNA reads TGTGCCAGCAGCACGTCTGGGAGGGTTTGGGGCTACGAGCAGTACTTC. Translation gives CASSTSGRVWGYEQYF. Supplemented by reference TRBV7-8 and TRBJ2-7, the full variable domain reads GAGVSQSPRYKVAKRGQDVALRCDPISGHVSLFWYQQALGQGPEFLTYFQNEAQLDKSGLPSDRFFAERPEGSVSTLKIQRTQQEDSAVYLCASSTSGRVWGYEQYFGPGTRLTVT.

CDR3 sequence reads: CSVDRSQGASEQFF. For the CDR3, the DNA is TGCAGCGTTGATAGGTCGCAGGGGGCGAGTGAGCAGTTCTTC. The chain couples TRBV29-1 to TRBJ2-1, with 8 bases that match TRBD1. The CDR3 runs to 14 residues. Trimming at V came to 3 bases and at J to 9 bases, leaving 10 bases not matched to a gene. Germline V gene lookup returns CDR1 SQVTM and CDR2 ANQGSEA.

Remarks on this clonotype: The junction shows a germline mismatch at one end, possibly a read error. The gene calls are TRBV20-1 and TRBJ2-3; 8 bases align to TRBD2. This CDR3 comprises 15 residues. Germline assignment: CDR1 DFQATT and CDR2 SNEGSKA (reference sequence). This CDR3 is CSPRPGLVETDTQYF. CDR3 DNA sequence: TGCAGTCCTAGACCGGGACTAGTAGAAACAGATACGCAGTATTTT.

The CDR3 DNA follows: TGTGCCTGGACTCCGCTAGCGGGAGAGGGGAGAGAGCAGTACTTC. Its protein is CAWTPLAGEGREQYF. This chain connects TRBV30 to TRBJ2-7, with TRBD2 matching over 10 bases. The CDR3 is 15 residues long. V gave up 4 bases and J gave up 7 bases; unmatched junction bases: 13. The germline gives CDR1 GTSNPN, CDR2 SVGIG (reference sequence).

This clonotype was observed at least ten times. V usage is TRBV12-3 or TRBV12-4 and J usage is TRBJ2-2, with D maybe TRBD2 (5 bases). With 4 bases removed from V and 7 bases from J, the gap between germline ends came to 10 bases. The CDR3 covers 13 residues. The CDR3 DNA reads as TGTGCCAGCAGTTCCACTAGTCGCGGGGAGCTGTTTTTT. It codes for CASSSTSRGELFF.

Only a few counts were recorded for this clonotype. V and J are TRBV6-5 and TRBJ2-6; D gene ambiguous. The ends were cut back, 0 bases at V and 0 bases at J, with 6 bases in the middle. The germline V gene encodes CDR1 MNHEY and CDR2 SVGAGI. This CDR3 has 16 amino acids. CDR3 sequence reads: CASSYSAHSGANVLTF. CDR3 DNA sequence: TGTGCCAGCAGTTACTCCGCGCACTCTGGGGCCAACGTCCTGACTTTC.

There are a few counts of this clonotype. The chain employs TRBV29-1 and TRBJ2-3; tentatively, D is TRBD1 (5 bases). The CDR3 runs to 14 residues. Germline V lookup: CDR1 SQVTM, CDR2 ANQGSEA. V was clipped by 4 bases and J by 5 bases, with 16 bases between them. CDR3 sequence: CSVARTTGKDTQYF. CDR3 DNA sequence: TGCAGCGTTGCCCGAACCACAGGCAAAGATACGCAGTATTTT.

This rearrangement joins TRBV10-3 to TRBJ2-3; D is uncertain. Germline loops: CDR1 ENHRY, CDR2 SYGVKD. CDR3 length equals 14 residues. The germline V and J ends were trimmed by 9 bases and 4 bases, with 17 bases remaining between them. Written as DNA, the CDR3 is TGTGCCATAGCTAAGTATGTTGAAGCAGATACGCAGTATTTT. Translating it yields CAIAKYVEADTQYF.

This chain connects TRBV20-1 to TRBJ1-1, with unresolved D. Germline V gives CDR1 DFQATT, CDR2 SNEGSKA (reference sequence). The ends were cut back, 3 bases at V and 11 bases at J, with 4 bases in the middle. CDR3 size: 8 residues. CDR3 sequence (DNA): TGCAGTGCTAGTAAGGCTTTCTTT. The encoded protein is CSASKAFF.

The gene calls are TRBV15 and TRBJ2-7, with a weak D call TRBD1 (6 bases). This CDR3 has 13 residues. Trimming stripped 2 bases from V and 4 bases from J, with 9 bases between. Per germline, CDR1 LNHNV and CDR2 YYDKDF (reference sequence). CDR3 nucleotides: TGTGCCACCAGCAGATACCAGGGGTACGAGCAGTACTTC. It is translated as CATSRYQGYEQYF. The full variable domain, in which reference TRBV15 and TRBJ2-7 provide the parts outside the CDR3, is DAMVIQNPRYQVTQFGKPVTLSCSQTLNHNVMYWYQQKSSQAPKLLFHYYDKDFNNEADTPDNFQSRRPNTSFCFLDIRSPGLGDTAMYLCATSRYQGYEQYFGPGTRLTVT.

Here the CDR3 DNA reads TGTGCCAGCAGTCGCCCCTTGAATGAGCAGTTCTTC. Amino acids: CASSRPLNEQFF. The chain is built from TRBV12-3 or TRBV12-4 and TRBJ2-1; D unclear. Trimming left V 5 bases short and J 7 bases short, with 9 bases between. The CDR3 consists of 12 residues.

This clonotype was counted a few times. In DNA form, the CDR3 reads TGTGCCAGCAGTTTTATAGCGGGAGTGGGCTACGAGCAGTACTTC. Its translation is CASSFIAGVGYEQYF. The chain carries TRBV12-3 or TRBV12-4 and TRBJ2-7; 9 bases are a match to TRBD2. The CDR3 consists of 15 residues. V was clipped by 3 bases and J by 3 bases; unmatched bases: 6.